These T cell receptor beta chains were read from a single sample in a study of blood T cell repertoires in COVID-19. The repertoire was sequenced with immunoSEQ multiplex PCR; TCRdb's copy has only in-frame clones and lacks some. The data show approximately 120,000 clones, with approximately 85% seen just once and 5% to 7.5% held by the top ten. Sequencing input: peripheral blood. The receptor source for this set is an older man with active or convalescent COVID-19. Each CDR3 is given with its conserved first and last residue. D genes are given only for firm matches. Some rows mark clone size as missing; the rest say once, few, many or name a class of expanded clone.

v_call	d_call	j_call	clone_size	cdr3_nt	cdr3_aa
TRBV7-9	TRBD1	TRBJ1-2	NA	TGTGCCAGCAGCTTAGATATGGGACAGGGGTTCTATGGCTACACCTTC	CASSLDMGQGFYGYTF
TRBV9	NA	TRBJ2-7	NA	TGTGCCAGCAGCGTATCCATCGCTGGGGGCGACGAGCAGTACTTC	CASSVSIAGGDEQYF
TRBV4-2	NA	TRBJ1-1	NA	TGTGCCAGCAGCCAAGAGGGTCGGCGGACTGAAGCTTTCTTT	CASSQEGRRTEAFF
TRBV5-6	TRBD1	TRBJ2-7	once	TGTGCCAGCAGCTCCCCGGACAGGCGCACCTACGAGCAGTACTTC	CASSSPDRRTYEQYF
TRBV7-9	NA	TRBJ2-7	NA	TGTGCCAGCAGCTCCGGGATTCTCTACGAGCAGTACTTC	CASSSGILYEQYF
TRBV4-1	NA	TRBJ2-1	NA	TGCGCCAGCAGCCAAGAATTAGCGAGCTCCTACAATGAGCAGTTCTTC	CASSQELASSYNEQFF
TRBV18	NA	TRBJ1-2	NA	TGTGCCAGCTCACCGAGCGGGGGGGCAGGTCACTATGGCTACACCTTC	CASSPSGGAGHYGYTF
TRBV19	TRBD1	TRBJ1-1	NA	TGTGCCAGTGAAAACCAGGGGGCGAAGACTGAAGCTTTCTTT	CASENQGAKTEAFF
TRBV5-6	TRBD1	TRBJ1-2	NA	TGTGCCAGCAGAAGACAGGGCGGCGGGACTAACTATGGCTACACCTTC	CASRRQGGGTNYGYTF
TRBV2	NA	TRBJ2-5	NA	TGTGCCAGCAGTGAACCCTCCGGGGGTTCGGAGACCCAGTACTTC	CASSEPSGGSETQYF
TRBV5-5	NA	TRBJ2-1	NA	TGTGCCAGCAGCTTGGAATGGCGGCGCGAGCAGTTCTTC	CASSLEWRREQFF
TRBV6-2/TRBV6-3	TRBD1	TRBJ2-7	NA	TGTGCCAGCAGCACCCGGGACAGGGGTGTCCCCTACGAGCAGTACTTC	CASSTRDRGVPYEQYF
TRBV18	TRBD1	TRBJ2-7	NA	TGTGCCAGCTCACCAACGAGGACAGGGGGTGTCTACGAGCAGTACTTC	CASSPTRTGGVYEQYF
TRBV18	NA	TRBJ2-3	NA	TGTGCCAGCTCATCGGAGGCAGATACGCAGTATTTT	CASSSEADTQYF
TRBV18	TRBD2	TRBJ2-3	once	TGTGCCAGCTCACCTTTACTAGCGGGGGGTGCAGATACGCAGTATTTT	CASSPLLAGGADTQYF
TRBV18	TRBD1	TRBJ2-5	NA	TGTGCCAGCTCAGCGACGACAGGGGAAGATGCCCAGTACTTC	CASSATTGEDAQYF
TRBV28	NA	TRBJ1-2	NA	TGTGCCAGCAGGCTCGTAAGGGGCGACTATGGCTACACCTTC	CASRLVRGDYGYTF
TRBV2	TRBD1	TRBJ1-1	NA	TGTGCCAGCAGTAACCGGGACAGAAACACTGAAGCTTTCTTT	CASSNRDRNTEAFF
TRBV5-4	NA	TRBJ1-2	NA	TGTGCCAGCAGCTTACAGGGTTATGGCTACACCTTC	CASSLQGYGYTF
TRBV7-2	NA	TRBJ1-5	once	TGTGCCAGCAGCGCCCCGGGGTACAATCAGCCCCAGCATTTT	CASSAPGYNQPQHF
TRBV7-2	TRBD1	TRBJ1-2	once	TGTGCCAGCAGCTCAAGCCGGGACAGGCCCCAAGGTCGTAACTATGGCTACACCTTC	CASSSSRDRPQGRNYGYTF
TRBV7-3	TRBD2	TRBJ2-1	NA	TGTGCCAGCAGCCGACCGGGGCGGGGGGCCTACAATGAGCAGTTCTTC	CASSRPGRGAYNEQFF
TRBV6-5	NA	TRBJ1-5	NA	TGTGCCAGCAGTCAGGGGAGAAATCAGCCCCAGCATTTT	CASSQGRNQPQHF
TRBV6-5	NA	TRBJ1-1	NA	TGTGCCAGCAGTCAGGGGTCCACTGAAGCTTTCTTT	CASSQGSTEAFF
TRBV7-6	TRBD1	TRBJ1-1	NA	TGTGCCAGCAGTCGACAGGGTGGGAACACTGAAGCTTTCTTT	CASSRQGGNTEAFF
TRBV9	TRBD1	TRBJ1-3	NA	TGTGCCAGCAGCTTGGGACAGGGGGTTACTGGAAACACCATATATTTT	CASSLGQGVTGNTIYF
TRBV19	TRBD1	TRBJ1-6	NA	TGTGCCAGTAGTATGACCGGGACAGGGTTCCATAATTCACCCCTCCACTTT	CASSMTGTGFHNSPLHF
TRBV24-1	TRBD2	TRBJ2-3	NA	TGTGCCACCAGTGATCGTGCCCCTAGCGGGAGAACAGATACGCAGTATTTT	CATSDRAPSGRTDTQYF
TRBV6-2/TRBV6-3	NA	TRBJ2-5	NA	TGTGCCAGCAGTTCCCTAGTGGGTGAGACCCAGTACTTC	CASSSLVGETQYF
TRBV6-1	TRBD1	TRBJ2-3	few	TGTGCCAGCAGTCACAGGGGGAGCACAGATACGCAGTATTTT	CASSHRGSTDTQYF
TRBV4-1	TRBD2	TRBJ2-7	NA	TGCGCCAGCAATTGGCGGGAGGGCTACGAGCAGTACTTC	CASNWREGYEQYF
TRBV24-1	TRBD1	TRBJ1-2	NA	TGTGCCTCTCAATCGGGACAGGGCCTCTATGGCTACACCTTC	CASQSGQGLYGYTF
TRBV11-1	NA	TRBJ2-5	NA	TGTGCCAGCAGCTTGACTAGTCGGGAGACCCAGTACTTC	CASSLTSRETQYF
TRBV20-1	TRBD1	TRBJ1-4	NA	TGCAGTGCTAGTGACGGAGGGGGCAACGGTGAAAAACTGTTTTTT	CSASDGGGNGEKLFF
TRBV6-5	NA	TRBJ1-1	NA	TGTGCCAGCAGTTTATCCCTTGTCACTGAAGCTTTCTTT	CASSLSLVTEAFF
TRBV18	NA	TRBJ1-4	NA	TGTGCCAGCTCACCCCCGAGCGGGGGTGGTGAAAAACTGTTTTTT	CASSPPSGGGEKLFF
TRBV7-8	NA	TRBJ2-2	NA	TGTGCCAGCAGCTTAGCGAACAGGGTAGACACCGGGGAGCTGTTTTTT	CASSLANRVDTGELFF
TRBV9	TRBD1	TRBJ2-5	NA	TGTGCCAGCAGCGTAGGGGGGACAGGGGTTGAGACCCAGTACTTC	CASSVGGTGVETQYF
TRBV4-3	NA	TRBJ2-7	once	TGCGCCAGCAGCCAAGAGTGGGCAGCTCCCTACGAGCAGTACTTC	CASSQEWAAPYEQYF
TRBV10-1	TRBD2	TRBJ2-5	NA	TGCGCCACCCAAGGGGGGGGGACTAGCGTCGGGTTAAAGACCCAGTACTTC	CATQGGGTSVGLKTQYF
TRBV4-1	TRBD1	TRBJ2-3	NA	TGCGCCAGCAGCCAAGATGGGACAGACACAGATACGCAGTATTTT	CASSQDGTDTDTQYF
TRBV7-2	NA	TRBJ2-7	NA	TGTGCCAGCAGTCCTCAGGGCGGAAGCTCCTACGAGCAGTACTTC	CASSPQGGSSYEQYF
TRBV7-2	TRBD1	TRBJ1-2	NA	TGTGCCAGCAGCCCTAGGACAGGAAACGCGGGGAATGGCTACACCTTC	CASSPRTGNAGNGYTF
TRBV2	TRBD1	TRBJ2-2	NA	TGTGCCAGCACCCGGGACAGGGGGTCCACCGGGGAGCTGTTTTTT	CASTRDRGSTGELFF
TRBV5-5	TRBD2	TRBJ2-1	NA	TGTGCCAGCAGCTTAGGGTACACGGGGGGATTCAATGAGCAGTTCTTC	CASSLGYTGGFNEQFF
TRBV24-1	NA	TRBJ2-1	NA	TGTGCCACCAGTGATTTAGCCCTAGCGCGTAATGAGCAGTTCTTC	CATSDLALARNEQFF
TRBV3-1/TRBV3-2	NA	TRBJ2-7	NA	TGTGCCAGCAGCCTCGCGGACGAGCAGTACTTC	CASSLADEQYF
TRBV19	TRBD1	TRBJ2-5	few	TGTGCCAGTAGTTCACGCCAACGACAGGGTTGGGAGACCCAGTACTTC	CASSSRQRQGWETQYF
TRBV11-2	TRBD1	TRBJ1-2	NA	TGTGCCAGCAGCCCCGGGACAGAGTCTTATGGCTACACCTTC	CASSPGTESYGYTF
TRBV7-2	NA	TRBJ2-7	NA	TGTGCCAGCAGCTTGGCCTATAGCGTAGGAGGGCCGGAAGAGCAGTACTTC	CASSLAYSVGGPEEQYF
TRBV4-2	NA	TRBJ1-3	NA	TGTGCCAGCAGCGAGAGCCCTGTTGGAAACACCATATATTTT	CASSESPVGNTIYF
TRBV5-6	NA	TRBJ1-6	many	TGTGCCAGCAGCTTGGGTAGCACCTGGCCCTTTTCACCCCTCCACTTT	CASSLGSTWPFSPLHF
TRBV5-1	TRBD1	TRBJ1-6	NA	TGCGCCAGCAGCTTAGCCGGGCAGGGGGATTCACCCCTCCACTTT	CASSLAGQGDSPLHF
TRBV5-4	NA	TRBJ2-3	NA	TGTGCCAGCAGCCATGGCGGCGGGCGGGGCACAGATACGCAGTATTTT	CASSHGGGRGTDTQYF
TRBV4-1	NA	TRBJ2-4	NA	TGCGCCAGCAGCCAAGATATTCCCCGGGTGGCCAAAAACATTCAGTACTTC	CASSQDIPRVAKNIQYF
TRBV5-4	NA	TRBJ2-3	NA	TGTGCCAGCGGGCATCCCCGCACAGATACGCAGTATTTT	CASGHPRTDTQYF
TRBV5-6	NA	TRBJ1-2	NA	TGTGCCAGCAGCTTGGAGTCAGGGTTTAACTATGGCTACACCTTC	CASSLESGFNYGYTF